This T cell receptor beta chain was documented in a study of blood T cell repertoires in COVID-19 (dated by TCRdb to the early 2020s). For the study in its entirety: Collaborator samples came from the United States, Italy and Spain and covered acute and convalescent phases of COVID-19. HLA class I and class II types, where available, came from metadata supplied by the sample provider rather than from assay-based typing. Samples were obtained from the ongoing ImmuneRACE study (first 160 participants) and from over 1,000 subjects provided by 6 global collaborators. The material from the prospective study consisted of cDNA or gDNA derived from T cells, B-cell-depleted T cells, or PBMCs. A de-identified subject ID, COVID-19 status, age in years and sex were almost always included in the sample metadata. Deeply sampled blood TCRbeta repertoires from subjects exposed to, actively infected with, or recovered from COVID-19 were included in the dataset. The repertoires were made available in a free public database intended to serve as a resource for research on the immune response to SARS-CoV-2.

The research as a whole found: How much clinical and demographic metadata was included differed by source and by participant, and the metadata was provided uncurated.

Participants in the prospective study were enrolled through a virtual design, were aged 18 to 89 years, and lived in 24 United States geographic areas. In the prospective study, participants were assigned to cohorts based on the clinical history participants reported in a screening survey and a study questionnaire. Exposed participants had been in contact with someone with a PCR-confirmed or clinician-diagnosed COVID-19 case within 2 weeks of study entry. In the prospective study, mobile phlebotomists collected whole blood, serum and a nasopharyngeal or oropharyngeal swab from each participant. Over a roughly 2-month period, participants in the prospective study had the option of providing additional blood draws and questionnaires. Before DNA extraction, prospective study blood samples were shipped either frozen or at room temperature. TCRbeta CDR3 regions were amplified from genomic DNA by means of the immunoSEQ Assay, a bias-controlled multiplex PCR. On the authors' methods: The number of nucleated cells in each sample was estimated from the amplification of reference gene primers within the assay. To quantify the absolute abundance of each unique TCRbeta CDR3 rearrangement, sequence reads were collapsed and filtered. For each sample, productive Simpson clonality was calculated by taking the square root of Simpson's diversity index across productive rearrangements. The table comes from immuneACCESS by way of TCRdb, which keeps in-frame sequences with V and J called. Part of the clones is missing from these tables; in studies checked, under half for an unresolved V gene and the rest for unknown reasons. D and trimming were read from the DNA, whereas the V and J calls and clone size are those reported in that table. The table for this sample lists roughly 320,000 clones; over 90% of them were counted only once. Clones ranked in the top ten supply about 4.2% of the sample.

V loses 3 bases at its end and J loses 4 bases; junction bases beyond the gene matches: 14. CDR1 and CDR2 (SEHNR, FQNEAQ) derive from the germline V gene (reference sequence). Inclusive of the bounding cysteine and phenylalanine, the CDR3 is 18 residues long. Solely the CDR3 DNA is kept, with 54 bases framed from the first base. As concerns this clone: Its target antigen remains unknown. The record has no base qualities; no much larger clone is one base away.

Sequenced material: PBMCs or T cells enriched from blood (not recorded which). The sequence was collected from a woman younger than 45 who had been exposed to COVID-19. Here the chain combines TRBV7-9 and TRBJ1-1; 10 middle bases align to TRBD1. The bases are TGTGCCAGCAGCTTGCGAGAATTTAGGACAGGGGGAATCACTGAAGCTTTCTTT. Its translation reads: CASSLREFRTGGITEAFF.